The 25 T cell receptor beta chains below all came from one sample that was sequenced in a study of T cells after yellow fever vaccination. TCRdb re-derived calls from the 5' RACE reads in MiXCR, one entry per CDR3 protein. Here the sample spans tens of thousands of distinct CDR3 sequences, approximately 3.2% being singletons. The source was PBMCs, either bulk or a sorted T-cell subset (CD4+, CD8+, memory, or dextramer-sorted; not recorded which), collected around 45 days after the first yellow fever vaccination. All receptors come from a young man who received the YFV17D yellow fever vaccine.

This clonotype was seen repeatedly, ten times or more. CDR3 sequence reads: CATSRGGTEQFF. DNA of the CDR3: TGTGCCACCAGCAGAGGAGGGACAGAGCAGTTCTTC. The gene calls are TRBV15 and TRBJ2-1; D is perhaps TRBD1 (6 bases). Germline V gene lookup returns CDR1 LNHNV and CDR2 YYDKDF (reference sequence). This CDR3 spans 12 amino acids. Trimming removed 1 base from V and 10 bases from J, with 8 bases in between.

Within the sample, this clonotype is medium-sized. The gene calls are TRBV2 and TRBJ2-2; D remains unclear. From germline, CDR1 is SNHLY and CDR2 FYNNEI. The CDR3 runs to 13 residues. Trimming pared 6 bases from V and 6 bases from J, leaving 11 bases between. The CDR3 coding sequence is TGTGCCAGCAGCGCCGAGGTGGCCGGGGAGCTGTTTTTT. It is translated as CASSAEVAGELFF.

At least ten counts were recorded for this clonotype. V gene TRBV18 combines with J gene TRBJ1-1, with D uncertain. V lost 0 bases, J lost 4 bases, and 15 bases lay in between. CDR1 is KGHSH and CDR2 is LQKENI in the germline V gene. The CDR3 extends over 16 amino acids. The CDR3 coding sequence is TGTGCCAGCTCACCACCGAGTTGGTACTCCGGCACTGAAGCTTTCTTT. Its protein is CASSPPSWYSGTEAFF.

This clonotype was seen many times. This chain joins TRBV3-1 and TRBJ2-1, with D possibly being TRBD2 (6 bases). V lost 4 bases and J lost 6, with 13 bases in between. Looked up from germline, CDR1 is LGHDT and CDR2 is YNNKEL (reference sequence). This CDR3 contains 14 residues. As DNA, the CDR3 is TGTGCCAGCAGCCCGACTAGGCACCCCAATGAGCAGTTCTTC. This encodes CASSPTRHPNEQFF.

The sample holds many counts of this clonotype. The chain uses TRBV5-1 and TRBJ2-1, with TRBD2 matching over 10 bases. The V segment lost 0 bases and the J segment 6 bases; nucleotides outside the gene matches: 15. Germline CDR1 is SGHRS and CDR2 is YFSETQ. The CDR3 covers 19 residues. This CDR3 reads CASSLVASGGPSLRNEQFF. CDR3 nucleotides: TGCGCCAGCAGCTTGGTGGCTAGCGGGGGCCCTTCCCTACGCAATGAGCAGTTCTTC.

The sample holds a few counts of this clonotype. The chain recombines TRBV27 with TRBJ2-7, with 7 bases matching TRBD1. With V trimmed by 5 bases and J by 5 bases, 6 bases remained unmatched. This CDR3 region has 13 residues. Germline CDR1 MNHEY, CDR2 SMNVEV (reference sequence). CDR3 in amino acids: CASSRYTGDEQYF. CDR3 nucleotide sequence: TGTGCCAGCAGTCGTTATACAGGGGACGAGCAGTACTTC.

The table lists this clonotype with many counts. The chain recombines TRBV5-1 with TRBJ2-7, with 7 bases lining up with TRBD2. Germline trimming cut 0 bases from V and 1 base from J; bases unmatched to any gene: 13. The CDR3 loop spans 18 amino acids. Germline values: CDR1 SGHRS, CDR2 YFSETQ. The chain's CDR3 is CASSLAGSVGGVSYEQYF. CDR3 DNA: TGCGCCAGCAGCTTGGCAGGCAGCGTTGGGGGGGTTTCCTACGAGCAGTACTTC.

This clonotype was found many times. The chain recombines TRBV4-3 with TRBJ2-2, with TRBD1 matching 9 bases. The CDR3 sequence is 16 residues long. Trimming at V came to 3 bases and at J to 8 bases, leaving 10 bases not matched to a gene. Germline V gives CDR1 LGHNA, CDR2 YSLEER. CDR3 DNA sequence: TGCGCCAGCAGCCAGGGACAGGGTACCCTAGAGGGGGAGCTGTTTTTT. As protein: CASSQGQGTLEGELFF.

This clonotype occurred many times. The chain recombines TRBV7-3 with TRBJ1-1; 8 nucleotides match TRBD1. With V trimmed by 2 bases and J by 4 bases, 0 bases remained unmatched. The germline CDR1 and CDR2 sequences are SGHTA and FQGTGA. The CDR3 totals 13 residues. The CDR3 DNA follows: TGTGCCAGCAGCTTAGGACAGGGCACTGAAGCTTTCTTT. Protein: CASSLGQGTEAFF.

At least ten counts were recorded for this clonotype. The rearrangement joins TRBV5-1 to TRBJ2-5; 7 bases fit TRBD1. The CDR3 is 14 amino acids. Per germline, CDR1 SGHRS and CDR2 YFSETQ. Trimming took 4 bases from V and 7 from J; bases not matched to a gene: 10. The CDR3 coding sequence is TGCGCCAGCAGCACAGGGACAGAAGCCGTGACCCAGTACTTC. This sequence encodes CASSTGTEAVTQYF. The whole variable domain, filled in from reference TRBV5-1 and TRBJ2-5, reads KAGVTQTPRYLIKTRGQQVTLSCSPISGHRSVSWYQQTPGQGLQFLFEYFSETQRNKGNFPGRFSGRQFSNSRSEMNVSTLELGDSALYLCASSTGTEAVTQYFGPGTRLLVL.

In this sample, this clonotype turned up many times. The junction does not match germline at one end; this may be a read error. This chain joins TRBV6-2 or TRBV6-3 and TRBJ2-7, with 9 positions matching TRBD2. CDR1 is MNHEY and CDR2 is SVGEGT in the germline V gene. The CDR3 sequence is 13 residues long. CDR3 DNA sequence: TGTGCCAGCAGTTACGGGGCTAGCGGGGCCCACCGCTTC. Amino acid sequence: CASSYGASGAHRF.

This clonotype was observed a few times. A much larger clone differs from this one at a single base, so this may be a read error. This chain joins TRBV6-1 and TRBJ1-2; D perhaps matches TRBD1 (5 bases). Per germline, CDR1 MNHNS and CDR2 SASEGT. The V end lost 8 bases, the J end lost 13 bases, and 23 bases lay between the germline ends. The CDR3 spans 13 residues. CDR3 sequence: CASGVDGGEVGTF. CDR3 sequence (DNA): TGTGCCAGCGGGGTCGACGGGGGGGAAGTTGGCACCTTC.

This clonotype was recorded many times. The DNA of the CDR3 is TGTGCTTCACATCGGGACACCCAAGAGACCCAGTACTTC. Residues: CASHRDTQETQYF. The chain couples TRBV6-2 or TRBV6-3 to TRBJ2-5; a weak D match, TRBD1 (6 bases). The CDR3 contains 13 residues. The germline CDR1 and CDR2 sequences are MNHEY and SVGEGT.

V gene TRBV5-1 combines with J gene TRBJ2-5; D is unclear. V gave up 6 bases and J gave up 3 bases, with 6 bases separating them. The CDR3 runs 11 residues. Germline loops: CDR1 SGHRS, CDR2 YFSETQ. CDR3 DNA: TGCGCCAGCACATTAGAAGAGACCCAGTACTTC. It encodes CASTLEETQYF.

This clonotype was counted at least ten times. The V call is TRBV7-2, the J call TRBJ2-3, with D unresolved. Per the germline V gene, CDR1 is SGHTA and CDR2 is FQGNSA. The CDR3 sequence is 14 residues long. V was clipped by 1 base and J by 3 bases, with 8 bases between them. CDR3 sequence (DNA): TGTGCCAGCAGCTTAGTGGTGGGGACAGATACGCAGTATTTT. As protein: CASSLVVGTDTQYF.

Many counts were recorded for this clonotype. This chain uses TRBV27 with TRBJ1-2; weak D call: TRBD1 (6 bases). Trimming took off 7 bases at V and 7 bases at J, with 19 bases between the two ends. Germline V gene sequence: CDR1 MNHEY, CDR2 SMNVEV (reference sequence). This CDR3 is built from 14 residues. For the CDR3, the DNA is TGTGCCAGCACCACCAAAGTGAGGGGGGCTGGCTACACCTTC. Translated: CASTTKVRGAGYTF.

In this sample, this clonotype turned up many times. The J gene is TRBJ1-2, the V gene TRBV4-3; a possible D gene is TRBD1 (5 bases). CDR1 and CDR2 from the germline V gene are LGHNA and YSLEER. CDR3 length equals 15 residues. The V end was cut by 1 base, the J end by 4 bases, with 13 bases between. The CDR3 protein is CASSQGPGISYGYTF. CDR3 bases: TGCGCCAGCAGCCAAGGACCAGGGATCTCCTATGGCTACACCTTC.

Ten or more counts support this clonotype. This chain joins TRBV27 and TRBJ2-5, with TRBD2 identical over 11 bases. The CDR3 totals 16 residues. Germline CDR1 and CDR2: MNHEY and SMNVEV (reference sequence). Trimming took 6 bases from V and 5 from J; bases not matched to a gene: 11. CDR3: CASRTYSGGARETQYF. For the CDR3, the DNA is TGTGCCAGCAGGACCTATAGCGGGGGGGCCCGGGAGACCCAGTACTTC.

In this sample, this clonotype turned up a few times. This chain connects TRBV5-4 to TRBJ2-5; TRBD1 might be the D (6 bases). This CDR3 is 15 amino acids long. Trimming took 3 bases from V and 4 from J, leaving 16 bases between them. CDR1 and CDR2 (germline): SGHNT, YYREEE (reference sequence). The DNA of the CDR3 is TGTGCCAGCAGCTCCGGGACAAAGTTAGGAGAGACCCAGTACTTC. Protein sequence: CASSSGTKLGETQYF.

This clonotype was seen ten or more times. The gene calls are TRBV4-3 and TRBJ1-4; D is perhaps TRBD1 (6 bases). Deletions cut 4 bases from V and 5 bases from J, with 8 bases between. The CDR3 sequence is 13 residues long. CDR1 and CDR2 from the germline V gene are LGHNA and YSLEER. CDR3 bases: TGCGCCAGCAGCCGACAGGTGAATGAAAAACTGTTTTTT. Translation: CASSRQVNEKLFF.

This clonotype showed up many times. V gene TRBV7-2 combines with J gene TRBJ2-3; D remains ambiguous. V lost 5 bases and J lost 3, with 18 bases in between. In germline, CDR1 is SGHTA, CDR2 FQGNSA. The CDR3 is made up of 16 amino acids. This chain's CDR3 is CASSQRPKGPTDTQYF. The CDR3 nucleotides are TGTGCCAGCAGCCAACGCCCCAAAGGGCCGACAGATACGCAGTATTTT.

This clonotype was counted many times. The J gene is TRBJ2-5, the V gene TRBV12-3 or TRBV12-4; unclear D gene. The V end lost 4 bases, the J end lost 2 bases, and 2 bases lay between the germline ends. The CDR3 totals 11 residues. CDR3 bases: TGTGCCAGCAGTTCACAAGAGACCCAGTACTTC. Its translation is CASSSQETQYF.

In its sample, this clonotype was seen many times. This chain connects TRBV25-1 to TRBJ1-1, with unresolved D. Germline CDR1 is MGHDK and CDR2 is SYGVNS. V was pared by 0 bases and J by 11 bases, with 10 bases between. CDR3 length: 12 amino acids. The CDR3 DNA reads as TGTGCCAGCAGTGAATATGGGAGCAGGGCTTTCTTT. Translating it yields CASSEYGSRAFF.

V usage is TRBV5-4 and J usage is TRBJ2-1; D remains unclear. Germline lookup yields CDR1 SGHNT and CDR2 YYREEE (reference sequence). The ends were cut back, 1 base at V and 8 bases at J, with 16 bases in the middle. The CDR3 is 15 amino acids. For the CDR3, the DNA is TGTGCCAGCAGCTTGCCCGGACCTAAGGTGGATGAGCAGTTCTTC. It codes for CASSLPGPKVDEQFF.

This clonotype was found many times. The chain uses TRBV4-2 and TRBJ1-2; D remains ambiguous. The germline gives CDR1 LGHNA, CDR2 YNFKEQ. The CDR3 extends over 14 amino acids. Deletions cut 0 bases from V and 6 bases from J, with 11 bases between. The DNA of the CDR3 is TGTGCCAGCAGCCAAGATCTGGGATTGGATGGCTACACCTTC. Its protein product is CASSQDLGLDGYTF.